The 6 T cell receptor beta chains listed next were all sequenced from one sample in a study of cytomegalovirus exposure and HLA in healthy donors. Primers: 60 Vbeta forward and 13 Jbeta reverse. Generated by immunoSEQ multiplex PCR, the TCRdb table keeps only in-frame clones and is missing some. The sample lists 140,000 or so clones, roughly 76% occurring once. Sequenced material: PBMCs. The source of these receptors is a female donor in good health and CMV-seronegative.

V usage is TRBV2 and J usage is TRBJ2-7; 8 bases are shared with TRBD1. The ends lost 2 bases at V and 1 base at J; junction bases unmatched: 1. Germline values: CDR1 SNHLY, CDR2 FYNNEI. The CDR3 contains 14 residues. CDR3 DNA: TGTGCCAGCAGTGAACAGGGGGCATCCTACGAGCAGTACTTC. Its protein is CASSEQGASYEQYF.

The chain uses TRBV5-4 and TRBJ2-7; D possibly corresponds to TRBD2 (6 bases). Trimming took off 0 bases at V and 3 bases at J, with 10 bases between the two ends. Germline CDR1 is SGHNT and CDR2 is YYREEE (reference sequence). The length of the CDR3 is 14 residues. As DNA, the CDR3 is TGTGCCAGCAGCTTGGCTGGAGGGATCTACGAGCAGTACTTC. It codes for CASSLAGGIYEQYF.

This chain links TRBV7-9 with TRBJ2-7; a weak D match, TRBD2 (5 bases). Germline loops: CDR1 SEHNR, CDR2 FQNEAQ (reference sequence). Trimming removed 0 bases from V and 1 base from J, with 10 bases in between. CDR3 size: 15 residues. The CDR3 DNA follows: TGTGCCAGCAGCTTAGCGCTGGAGGTTTCCTACGAGCAGTACTTC. Translated, it gives CASSLALEVSYEQYF.

The J gene is TRBJ2-5, the V gene TRBV4-1; 8 nucleotides match TRBD2. The CDR3 is made up of 18 amino acids. J lost 3 bases, V lost 0 bases, and 12 bases had no gene match. Germline V gene sequence: CDR1 MGHRA, CDR2 YSYEKL. In nucleotides, the CDR3 is TGCGCCAGCAGCCAAGATCCCGATATAGGGACTAGTAAAGAGACCCAGTACTTC. This encodes CASSQDPDIGTSKETQYF.

This chain uses TRBV15 with TRBJ1-1, with D possibly matching TRBD1 (5 bases). This CDR3 region has 16 residues. Trimming pared 5 bases from V and 0 bases from J, leaving 16 bases between. Per the germline V gene, CDR1 is LNHNV and CDR2 is YYDKDF (reference sequence). The CDR3 sequence: CATSPIRDFVNTEAFF. CDR3 in DNA: TGTGCCACCAGCCCCATCAGGGACTTTGTGAACACTGAAGCTTTCTTT.

This chain connects TRBV5-1 to TRBJ2-1, with 8 nucleotides matching TRBD2. The length of the CDR3 is 12 residues. V gave up 3 bases and J gave up 14 bases; unmatched junction bases: 7. Germline V gene lookup returns CDR1 SGHRS and CDR2 YFSETQ. This chain's CDR3 is CASSSTMTSEFF. For the CDR3, the DNA is TGCGCCAGCAGCTCGACAATGACTAGCGAGTTCTTC.